The 15 T cell receptor beta chains below come from one sample, sequenced in a study of T cell responses to AZD1222 COVID-19 vaccine. Some clones are missing from TCRdb's copy, which holds only in-frame ones; the method was immunoSEQ multiplex PCR. In the table there are tens of thousands of clones, 84% of which are singletons. This sample comprised peripheral blood, obtained on day 0 of AZD1222 vaccination. These receptors all stem from an adult in good health.

V and J are TRBV19 and TRBJ1-5, with D perhaps matching TRBD1 (6 bases). The germline gives CDR1 LNHDA, CDR2 SQIVND (reference sequence). Between the trimmed V and J ends, which lost 3 bases and 0 bases, there was a span of 9 bases. The CDR3 totals 15 residues. The CDR3 nucleotides read TGTGCCAGTAGTATTTGGGGGCCTAGCAATCAGCCCCAGCATTTT. Protein product: CASSIWGPSNQPQHF.

CDR3 region: CASSGGQGGNQPQHF. CDR3 nucleotide sequence: TGTGCCAGCAGCGGCGGACAGGGAGGAAATCAGCCCCAGCATTTT. The V gene is TRBV7-9, the J gene TRBJ1-5, with 8 bases that match TRBD1. The V and J ends lost 5 bases and 4 bases, in that order; junction bases with no gene match: 7. The CDR3 covers 15 residues. Germline V lookup: CDR1 SEHNR, CDR2 FQNEAQ (reference sequence).

This chain joins TRBV11-2 and TRBJ1-2; D is possibly TRBD1 (5 bases). Trimming removed 5 bases from V and 4 bases from J, with 23 bases in between. This CDR3 has 17 amino acids. Germline loops: CDR1 SGHAT, CDR2 FQNNGV. For the CDR3, the DNA is TGTGCCAGCAGCACCCCAACCCGACAGATAAGTACCTATGGCTACACCTTC. It translates to CASSTPTRQISTYGYTF.

V gene TRBV21-1 combines with J gene TRBJ2-2; TRBD2, the table's D call, was not compared with the DNA. TRBV21-1 has pseudogene status. The CDR3 consists of 15 residues. The CDR3 protein is CATLRRFLNTGELFF. DNA for the CDR3: TGTGCCACCCTAAGGAGGTTTTTGAACACCGGGGAGCTGTTTTTT.

J is TRBJ1-1 and V is TRBV5-8; D gene unclear. The CDR3 extends over 13 amino acids. Trimming stripped 6 bases from V and 4 bases from J, with 13 bases between. The germline CDR1 and CDR2 sequences are SGHTS and YDEGEE. CDR3 nucleotides: TGTGCCAGCATGGACTTACGGGGCACTGAAGCTTTCTTT. This sequence encodes CASMDLRGTEAFF. The full variable domain, completed using reference TRBV5-8 and TRBJ1-1, is EAGVTQSPTHLIKTRGQQATLRCSPISGHTSVYWYQQALGLGLQFLLWYDEGEERNRGNFPPRFSGRQFPNYSSELNVNALELEDSALYLCASMDLRGTEAFFGQGTRLTVV.

The chain couples TRBV25-1 to TRBJ1-5; D gene uncertain. Per germline, CDR1 MGHDK and CDR2 SYGVNS. V was pared by 1 base and J by 4 bases, with 2 bases between. The CDR3 runs to 12 residues. The CDR3 reads CASSESNQPQHF. CDR3 nucleotide sequence: TGTGCCAGCAGTGAATCGAATCAGCCCCAGCATTTT. Based on the CDR3 plus reference TRBV25-1 and TRBJ1-5, the full variable domain is EADIYQTPRYLVIGTGKKITLECSQTMGHDKMYWYQQDPGMELHLIHYSYGVNSTEKGDLSSESTVSRIRTEHFPLTLESARPSHTSQYLCASSESNQPQHFGDGTRLSIL.

The rearrangement joins TRBV28 to TRBJ1-4; D gene unclear. V lost 6 bases and J 5 bases, leaving 16 bases between the germline ends. Germline CDR1 MDHEN, CDR2 SYDVKM. This CDR3 has 15 residues. The CDR3 here is CASSPTGVRNEKLFF. The CDR3 DNA follows: TGTGCCAGCAGCCCAACCGGGGTCAGAAATGAAAAACTGTTTTTT.

This clone has a single count. The chain combines TRBV9 with TRBJ2-3, with TRBD1 as a possible D gene (5 bases). Trimming removed 3 bases at V and 5 bases at J, with 7 bases between. CDR3 length equals 12 residues. Germline lookup yields CDR1 SGDLS and CDR2 YYNGEE. CDR3 sequence: CASSAQGDTQYF. DNA for the CDR3: TGTGCCAGCAGCGCCCAGGGAGATACGCAGTATTTT. Supplemented by reference TRBV9 and TRBJ2-3, the full variable domain reads DSGVTQTPKHLITATGQRVTLRCSPRSGDLSVYWYQQSLDQGLQFLIQYYNGEERAKGNILERFSAQQFPDLHSELNLSSLELGDSALYFCASSAQGDTQYFGPGTRLTVL.

The DNA of the CDR3 is TGTGCCAGCAATCGACAGGGTAACTATGGCTACACCTTC. This codes for CASNRQGNYGYTF. The chain joins TRBV28 to TRBJ1-2; TRBD1 aligns across 7 bases. The length of the CDR3 is 13 residues. V dropped 7 bases and J dropped 1; count of bases not matched to a gene: 3. CDR1 MDHEN and CDR2 SYDVKM come from the germline V gene.

V gene TRBV9 combines with J gene TRBJ1-1; no firm D call. Germline V CDR1 and CDR2: SGDLS, YYNGEE. The CDR3 is made up of 14 amino acids. Deletions cut 4 bases from V and 5 bases from J, with 15 bases between. The CDR3 protein is CASSTQVGNTEAFF. DNA for the CDR3: TGTGCCAGCAGCACCCAAGTCGGCAATACTGAAGCTTTCTTT.

V usage is TRBV3-1 (or the pseudogene TRBV3-2) and J usage is TRBJ1-4; D is possibly TRBD1 (5 bases). V lost 6 bases and J 3 bases, leaving 23 bases between the germline ends. Germline V gives CDR1 LGHDT, CDR2 YNNKEL (reference sequence). This CDR3 comprises 18 residues. The CDR3 bases are TGTGCCAGCAGTCCCCCCGGGTGGCAGGGAGGACCTAATGAAAAACTGTTTTTT. This sequence encodes CASSPPGWQGGPNEKLFF.

The V and J genes are TRBV24-1 and TRBJ2-5, with 7 bases identical to TRBD1. The germline V gene encodes CDR1 KGHDR and CDR2 SFDVKD. The V segment lost 2 bases and the J segment 0 bases; nucleotides outside the gene matches: 5. The CDR3 length is 16 residues. The CDR3 sequence is CATSDWGTAYQETQYF. The CDR3 coding sequence is TGTGCCACCAGTGATTGGGGGACAGCGTACCAAGAGACCCAGTACTTC.

The DNA of the CDR3 is TGTGCCAGCGGCCCAGGGTTTGGAAACACCATATATTTT. It translates to CASGPGFGNTIYF. The chain joins TRBV7-2 to TRBJ1-3, with D perhaps TRBD1 (5 bases). Germline V gene lookup returns CDR1 SGHTA and CDR2 FQGNSA. This CDR3 region has 13 residues. The germline V and J ends were trimmed by 8 bases and 3 bases, with 11 bases remaining between them.

This clone was seen a few times. The chain employs TRBV28 and TRBJ1-5; D not resolved. The germline gives CDR1 MDHEN, CDR2 SYDVKM. This CDR3 comprises 14 residues. The V gene lost 4 bases and the J gene lost 7 bases, with 14 bases spanning the gap. The CDR3 nucleotides are TGTGCCAGCAGTTCGGTCCTTGGAAGGCAGCCCCAGCATTTT. Translated, it gives CASSSVLGRQPQHF.

This chain connects TRBV7-9 to TRBJ2-1; TRBD2 is a possible D gene (5 bases). V was clipped by 5 bases and J by 3 bases, with 8 bases between them. Germline CDR1 and CDR2: SEHNR and FQNEAQ (reference sequence). CDR3 length: 13 amino acids. The CDR3: CASSTDYYNEQFF. In DNA, the CDR3 is TGTGCCAGCAGCACCGACTACTACAATGAGCAGTTCTTC.